This T cell receptor beta chain was obtained from a study of blood T cell repertoires in COVID-19. Study-level background: PBMCs, B-cell-depleted T cells, or T cells provided the cDNA or gDNA that made up the material.

The recovered donors of Cohort 3 showed two negative PCRs, clearance, or symptom resolution. V lost 6 bases and J 4 bases, leaving 15 bases between the germline ends. This CDR3 has 14 residues. Germline V gene sequence: CDR1 MNHEY, CDR2 SMNVEV (reference sequence). The data were produced by immunoSEQ multiplex PCR, yet TCRdb's version contains in-frame clones alone and is incomplete. The sample holds about 140,000 clones, about 79% seen once. This chain joins TRBV27 and TRBJ1-2; D ambiguous. This TCR derives from a woman between 50 and 59 years old who had recovered from COVID-19. The sample consisted of PBMCs or T cells enriched from blood (not recorded which). CDR3 in amino acids: CASRAYMGVYGYTF. CDR3 DNA sequence: TGTGCCAGCAGAGCCTATATGGGCGTCTATGGCTACACCTTC.